The next 21 T cell receptor beta chains were all read from a single sample in a study of CD8 T cells in ankylosing spondylitis. A single record per CDR3 protein comes from TCRdb applying MiXCR to the 5' RACE reads. The table lists 150,000 or so distinct CDR3 sequences, roughly 30% of them singletons. Sequencing was carried out using synovial fluid, either unsorted or a sorted T cell fraction (not recorded which). Source of these receptors: a male donor with ankylosing spondylitis.

The rearrangement joins TRBV30 to TRBJ1-4; D is unresolved. CDR1 GTSNPN and CDR2 SVGIG come from the germline V gene (reference sequence). V lost 2 bases and J lost 8, with 12 bases in between. The CDR3 extends over 13 amino acids. CDR3: CAWSRGLKEKLFF. The CDR3, as DNA: TGTGCCTGGAGTCGGGGATTAAAGGAAAAACTGTTTTTT.

This clonotype was detected only once. The chain uses TRBV12-3 or TRBV12-4 and TRBJ1-3; D remains unclear. The V gene lost 5 bases and the J gene lost 2 bases, with 13 bases spanning the gap. The CDR3 runs to 15 residues. The CDR3 spells CASSTLGFPGNTIYF. The CDR3 coding sequence is TGTGCCAGCAGTACCCTAGGCTTTCCTGGAAACACCATATATTTT.

This clonotype was recorded many times. The genes are TRBV7-6 and TRBJ2-5; no definite D call. V was shortened by 5 bases and J by 4 bases, with 14 bases between the two germline ends. Per the germline V gene, CDR1 is SGHVS and CDR2 is FNYEAQ. The CDR3 totals 14 residues. In nucleotides, the CDR3 is TGTGCCAGCAGCCGCGGCCCGTCCGGAGAGACCCAGTACTTC. It encodes CASSRGPSGETQYF.

The sample holds a few counts of this clonotype. This chain links TRBV18 with TRBJ1-5; D is uncertain. CDR3 length: 14 amino acids. The germline CDR1 and CDR2 sequences are KGHSH and LQKENI. The germline V and J ends were trimmed by 2 bases and 0 bases, with 5 bases remaining between them. CDR3 sequence: CASSPGVSNQPQHF. DNA for the CDR3: TGTGCCAGCTCACCAGGAGTTAGCAATCAGCCCCAGCATTTT.

This clonotype counts as medium-sized (0.01 to 0.1%). This chain joins TRBV29-1 and TRBJ1-1; D is perhaps TRBD1 (5 bases). The germline V and J ends were trimmed by 6 bases and 1 base, with 12 bases remaining between them. Germline CDR1 reads SQVTM; CDR2 reads ANQGSEA. CDR3 size: 13 residues. The CDR3 sequence is CSVVRDRNTEAFF. In nucleotides, the CDR3 is TGCAGCGTGGTTCGTGACAGGAACACTGAAGCTTTCTTT.

This clonotype came up many times. The genes are TRBV12-3 or TRBV12-4 and TRBJ2-7, with 9 bases that match TRBD2. With 6 bases clipped from V and 4 bases from J, the junction kept 7 bases outside the gene matches. This CDR3 is built from 14 residues. The CDR3 nucleotides are TGTGCCAGCAGCCCTTCGGCGGGGGGGTACGAGCAGTACTTC. This codes for CASSPSAGGYEQYF.

This clonotype was seen ten or more times. The rearrangement joins TRBV19 to TRBJ2-5; D is unresolved. The CDR3 covers 12 residues. The V gene lost 5 bases and the J gene lost 4 bases, with 8 bases spanning the gap. Germline V lookup: CDR1 LNHDA, CDR2 SQIVND (reference sequence). The CDR3 DNA follows: TGTGCCAGTAGTGTAGGCACAGAGACCCAGTACTTC. Translating gives CASSVGTETQYF.

J is TRBJ2-3 and V is TRBV10-1; D not certain. This CDR3 is built from 14 residues. Deletions cut 1 base from V and 0 bases from J, with 5 bases between. In germline, CDR1 is WNHNN, CDR2 SYGVQD (reference sequence). The CDR3 DNA sequence: TGCGCCAGCAGTGAGTGGGCTAGCACAGATACGCAGTATTTT. Residues: CASSEWASTDTQYF.

The CDR3 region is CASSLTSHEQYF. For the CDR3, the DNA is TGTGCCAGCAGCCTTACTAGCCACGAGCAGTACTTC. This chain joins TRBV7-2 and TRBJ2-7, with D tentatively TRBD2 (6 bases). Germline CDR1 SGHTA, CDR2 FQGNSA. This CDR3 is 12 amino acids long. Trimming cost V 5 bases and J 5 bases, with 10 bases left between them.

This chain joins TRBV28 and TRBJ2-5, with 9 bases fitting TRBD1. This CDR3 spans 16 amino acids. V lost 5 bases to trimming and J lost 1 base; unmatched junction nucleotides: 8. Germline V gene lookup returns CDR1 MDHEN and CDR2 SYDVKM. The CDR3: CASSNTGGGRQETQYF. The CDR3 DNA sequence: TGTGCCAGCAGTAACACAGGGGGCGGGCGCCAAGAGACCCAGTACTTC.

The chain joins TRBV7-9 to TRBJ2-1, with a weak D call TRBD2 (6 bases). This CDR3 is built from 17 residues. Trimming took 1 base from V and 1 from J, leaving 14 bases between them. Germline V gene sequence: CDR1 SEHNR, CDR2 FQNEAQ (reference sequence). The CDR3 bases are TGTGCCAGCAGCTTAGATGGGCTAGCGCGTTCCTACAATGAGCAGTTCTTC. Amino acids: CASSLDGLARSYNEQFF.

The chain recombines TRBV3-1 with TRBJ2-7; D not resolved. This CDR3 contains 13 residues. Germline lookup yields CDR1 LGHDT and CDR2 YNNKEL (reference sequence). V was cut by 3 bases and J by 2 bases, with 8 bases left in between. The CDR3 nucleotides read TGTGCCAGCAGCCACTGGAACCCCTACGAGCAGTACTTC. Encoded protein: CASSHWNPYEQYF.

This clonotype was picked up many times. V gene TRBV7-9 combines with J gene TRBJ1-5; D is unresolved. The germline V gene encodes CDR1 SEHNR and CDR2 FQNEAQ (reference sequence). Trimming took off 3 bases at V and 4 bases at J, with 7 bases between the two ends. The CDR3 covers 13 residues. The CDR3 protein is CASSFTQNQPQHF. CDR3 sequence (DNA): TGTGCCAGCAGCTTTACGCAGAATCAGCCCCAGCATTTT.

This clonotype was seen a handful of times. V and J are TRBV4-3 and TRBJ2-1; 8 bases map to TRBD2. The CDR3 runs 17 residues. V lost 2 bases to trimming and J lost 8 bases; unmatched junction nucleotides: 14. Germline V lookup: CDR1 LGHNA, CDR2 YSLEER. This CDR3 reads CASSQNTLTGGVDEQFF. The DNA of the CDR3 is TGCGCCAGCAGCCAAAATACCCTAACGGGAGGGGTCGATGAGCAGTTCTTC.

This clonotype has only a few counts. The chain couples TRBV3-1 to TRBJ1-1, with TRBD1 identical over 9 bases. This CDR3 has 17 residues. V dropped 4 bases and J dropped 5; count of bases not matched to a gene: 14. Germline-derived CDR1 and CDR2 are LGHDT and YNNKEL (reference sequence). The CDR3 reads CASSRRLGQGTGTEAFF. Written as DNA, the CDR3 is TGTGCCAGCAGCCGAAGACTAGGACAGGGGACGGGGACTGAAGCTTTCTTT.

This rearrangement joins TRBV24-1 to TRBJ2-3, with 10 bases lining up with TRBD2. The trim removed 7 bases at V and 0 bases at J, leaving 6 bases unmatched. The V gene's germline CDR1 is KGHDR and CDR2 SFDVKD. The CDR3 extends over 16 amino acids. The CDR3 is CATSPTSGISTDTQYF. The CDR3 bases are TGTGCCACCAGCCCCACTAGCGGGATAAGCACAGATACGCAGTATTTT.

This rearrangement joins TRBV28 to TRBJ1-5; maybe TRBD1 (5 bases). Trimming took off 7 bases at V and 2 bases at J, with 15 bases between the two ends. This CDR3 comprises 15 residues. The germline V gene encodes CDR1 MDHEN and CDR2 SYDVKM. The CDR3 DNA reads TGTGCCAGCAATGTGGGAGGGACCGGCAATCAGCCCCAGCATTTT. Translated, it gives CASNVGGTGNQPQHF.

This clonotype has a handful of counts. J is TRBJ2-1 and V is TRBV20-1; 10 bases align to TRBD2. The CDR3 covers 19 residues. The germline CDR1 and CDR2 sequences are DFQATT and SNEGSKA (reference sequence). The V segment lost 0 bases and the J segment 7 bases; nucleotides outside the gene matches: 18. DNA for the CDR3: TGCAGTGCTAGAGAAGACGGACTAGCGGCCGGAGGGAGATGGAATGAGCAGTTCTTC. Its translation is CSAREDGLAAGGRWNEQFF.

This clonotype occurred a few times. This rearrangement joins TRBV9 to TRBJ2-5; D could derive from TRBD1 or TRBD2 (6 bases each). The CDR3 totals 17 residues. The V and J ends lost 0 bases and 1 base respectively, with 16 bases between them. CDR1 and CDR2 from the germline V gene are SGDLS and YYNGEE. The CDR3 loop is CASSVDIWGDTQETQYF. DNA of the CDR3: TGTGCCAGCAGCGTAGACATATGGGGGGACACCCAAGAGACCCAGTACTTC. Variable domain in full (rest from reference TRBV9 and TRBJ2-5): DSGVTQTPKHLITATGQRVTLRCSPRSGDLSVYWYQQSLDQGLQFLIQYYNGEERAKGNILERFSAQQFPDLHSELNLSSLELGDSALYFCASSVDIWGDTQETQYFGPGTRLLVL.

The chain links TRBV5-1 to TRBJ2-3; the match to TRBD2 covers 10 bases. The CDR3 covers 17 residues. V lost 1 base and J lost 0; bases outside the gene matches: 5. The germline gives CDR1 SGHRS, CDR2 YFSETQ. The CDR3 DNA sequence: TGCGCCAGCAGCTTGCTACGTAGCGGGGGGAGCACAGATACGCAGTATTTT. This gives the protein CASSLLRSGGSTDTQYF.

This sequence joins TRBV20-1 and TRBJ2-1; possible D gene TRBD2, 7 bases. Trimming took 0 bases from V and 6 from J, leaving 18 bases between them. From germline, CDR1 is DFQATT and CDR2 SNEGSKA (reference sequence). This CDR3 is built from 16 residues. In nucleotides, the CDR3 is TGCAGTGCTAGAGATCCGGGGCGGGGGCCTACCAATGAGCAGTTCTTC. The encoded protein is CSARDPGRGPTNEQFF.